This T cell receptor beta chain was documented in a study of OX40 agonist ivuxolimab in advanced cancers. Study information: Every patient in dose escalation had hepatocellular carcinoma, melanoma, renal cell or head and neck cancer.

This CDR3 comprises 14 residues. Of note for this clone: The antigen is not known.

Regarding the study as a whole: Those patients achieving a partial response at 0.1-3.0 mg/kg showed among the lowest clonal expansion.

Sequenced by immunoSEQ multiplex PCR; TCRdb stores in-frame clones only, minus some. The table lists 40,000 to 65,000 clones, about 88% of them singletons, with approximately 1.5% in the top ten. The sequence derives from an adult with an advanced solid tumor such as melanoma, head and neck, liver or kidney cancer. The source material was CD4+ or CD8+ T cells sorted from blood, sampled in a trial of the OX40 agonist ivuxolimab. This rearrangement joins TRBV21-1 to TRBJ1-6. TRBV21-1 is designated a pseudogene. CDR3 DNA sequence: TGTGCCAGCAGCCCGACAGGGAGGGATTCACCCCTCCACTTT. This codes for CASSPTGRDSPLHF.